The subject of this entry is one T cell receptor (beta chain). Its matching antigen is unknown. The sort gate was single viable CD3+CD4+CD8-CD45RO+ cells for memory CD4+ T cells. The data belong to a study of memory CD4+ T cells and cytomegalovirus serostatus. Study at large: Of the healthy Belgian adults, under 10 were CMV seropositive and 20 to 30 seronegative.

Germline CDR1 is MGHRA and CDR2 is YSYEKL. Trimming removed 4 bases from V and 6 bases from J, with 15 bases in between. The CDR3 is 14 residues long. In the authors' workflow: After removing out-of-frame reads, 2,204,828 distinct TCRbeta sequences remained. Libraries were prepared by immunoSEQ multiplex PCR; TCRdb keeps only in-frame clonotypes and omits some of them. That table gives V, J and clone size, and the DNA gave D and trimming. Here the sample spans over 50,000 clones, roughly 79% being singletons. Study-wide results and limits: The CMV-associated TCR signature appears largely within the CD4+ memory repertoire.

V usage is TRBV4-1 and J usage is TRBJ1-2, with D hard to call. The sample taken for sequencing was memory CD4+ T cells from blood. The TCR was taken from an adult in good health and CMV-seronegative. The CDR3 nucleotides read TGCGCCAGCAGCCCCTTACGGGGTGACAATGGCTACACCTTC. Translating it yields CASSPLRGDNGYTF.